This T cell receptor (beta chain) was identified during a study of CD8 T cells in ankylosing spondylitis (dated by TCRdb to 2016 to 2017). General notes on the study: To find TCR variants linked to disease, the study profiled T cell receptor beta repertoires in ankylosing spondylitis patients and healthy donors. The whole study cohort included 85 to 120 healthy donors and around 25 ankylosing spondylitis patients. Peripheral blood was sampled, and synovial fluid was also collected from ankylosing spondylitis patients.

Reads for this sample came from an Illumina HiSeq 2500. TCR beta libraries were prepared by quantitative 5'-RACE with molecular barcodes. For the original study's pipeline: A new computational method, built on a probabilistic model of VDJ rearrangement, was used to identify disease-linked TCR variants. Through fastp at Q25 and MiXCR, TCRdb rebuilt clones from the public reads, retaining in-frame beta chains. Every distinct CDR3 protein forms one entry, paired with its most common genes and DNA. The authors' filters were not applied to this entry. This sample gives around 770,000 distinct CDR3 sequences in total; approximately 12% of them show up just once. Jointly, the top ten make up approximately 0.46% of the sample. Broader findings and caveats from the paper: Blood from ankylosing spondylitis patients appeared to be characterized by a TCR beta motif composed of under ten highly homologous amino acid variants. Some of the motif variants had been reported before in the synovial fluid and blood of reactive arthritis patients, a finding that suggests common disease-initiation mechanisms. The disease-linked clones had a CD8+ phenotype and were found at relatively low frequencies in peripheral blood. The disease-linked clones were reported as significantly enriched in matched synovial fluid samples from ankylosing spondylitis patients.

A word on this clonotype: Its antigen target is currently unknown. No base quality values were provided; no much bigger clone lies one nucleotide off.

V is reduced by 3 bases and J by 5 bases, leaving a spacing of 10 bases between them. Sequences MGHDK (CDR1) and SYGVNS (CDR2) are obtained from the germline V gene. Taken from cysteine to phenylalanine, the CDR3 has 14 residues. The entry retains the CDR3 DNA only, 42 bases that are in frame from base 1. The receptor's source is a male donor with ankylosing spondylitis. Recombination connected TRBV25-1 to TRBJ1-4; the D gene is perhaps TRBD1, from 6 matching bases. The sequenced sample was blood, either unsorted or a sorted T cell fraction (not recorded which). The DNA is as follows: TGTGCCAGCAGTGACCACACAGGGAATGAAAAACTGTTTTTT. This is translated as CASSDHTGNEKLFF.